The clone carrying this T cell receptor beta chain was counted ten times or more. This sample was included in a study of identical twins. Everyone who gave samples was a healthy Caucasian. After template switching added a universal primer site, the resulting cDNA carried unique molecular identifiers. Via MiXCR, TCRdb re-called the 5' RACE reads, giving one row per CDR3 protein. Of approximately 600,000 distinct CDR3 sequences listed, roughly 7.2% are singletons. Deletions cut 8 bases from V and 7 bases from J, with 21 bases between. CDR1 SGHVS and CDR2 FQNEAQ come from the germline V gene. This CDR3 has 14 residues. The same sample was also used in a study of yellow fever vaccine responses in identical twins. That study reports: Vaccine T cell responses of twins reportedly seemed partly convergent and partly personalized.

The sequence was obtained from a woman aged 18-30 years in good health. The chain carries TRBV7-8 and TRBJ2-7; the D gene is possibly TRBD2 (5 bases). Sequenced material: PBMCs. The CDR3 DNA reads TGTGCCAGCTCTCCGACTACTTCCCCTGGGGAGCAGTACTTC. The encoded protein is CASSPTTSPGEQYF.